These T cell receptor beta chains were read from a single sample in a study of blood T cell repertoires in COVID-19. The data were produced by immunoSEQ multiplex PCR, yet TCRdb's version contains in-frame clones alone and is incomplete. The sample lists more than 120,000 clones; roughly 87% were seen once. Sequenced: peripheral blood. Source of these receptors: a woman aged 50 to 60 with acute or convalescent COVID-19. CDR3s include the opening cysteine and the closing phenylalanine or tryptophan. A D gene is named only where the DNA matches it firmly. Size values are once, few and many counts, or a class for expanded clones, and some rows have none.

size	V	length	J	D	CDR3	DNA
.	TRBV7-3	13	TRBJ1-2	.	CASSLTRDYGYTF	TGTGCCAGCAGCCTAACTCGAGACTATGGCTACACCTTC
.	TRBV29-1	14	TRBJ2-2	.	CSVLWGENTGELFF	TGCAGCGTTTTATGGGGGGAGAACACCGGGGAGCTGTTTTTT
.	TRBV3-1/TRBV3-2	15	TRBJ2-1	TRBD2	CASSQRGLAGNEQFF	TGTGCCAGCAGCCAAAGGGGACTAGCGGGGAATGAGCAGTTCTTC
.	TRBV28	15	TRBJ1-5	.	CASIPHRYREQPQHF	TGTGCCAGCATCCCTCATCGTTACAGGGAACAGCCCCAGCATTTT
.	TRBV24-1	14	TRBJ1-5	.	CATSEGLGNQPQHF	TGTGCCACCAGTGAGGGGCTCGGCAATCAGCCCCAGCATTTT
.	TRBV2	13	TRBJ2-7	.	CASSHGLAGEQYF	TGTGCCAGCAGTCATGGGCTAGCAGGCGAGCAGTACTTC
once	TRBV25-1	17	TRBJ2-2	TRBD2	CASSNPGLAAYGGELFF	TGTGCCAGCAGTAATCCGGGACTAGCGGCCTACGGGGGGGAGCTGTTTTTT
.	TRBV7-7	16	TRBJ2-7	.	CASSPSFMGATYEQYF	TGTGCCAGCAGCCCATCCTTTATGGGGGCCACCTACGAGCAGTACTTC
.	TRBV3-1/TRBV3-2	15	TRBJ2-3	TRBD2	CASSQTRGSTDTQYF	TGTGCCAGCAGCCAAACGCGGGGGTCCACAGATACGCAGTATTTT
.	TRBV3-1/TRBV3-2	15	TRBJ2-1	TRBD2	CASTKAGGPPNEQFF	TGTGCCAGCACTAAAGCGGGAGGGCCCCCAAATGAGCAGTTCTTC
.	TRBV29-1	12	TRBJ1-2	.	CSVEEGSYGYTF	TGCAGCGTTGAGGAGGGTAGCTATGGCTACACCTTC
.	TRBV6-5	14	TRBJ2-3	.	CASSSGGGPDTQYF	TGTGCCAGCAGTTCTGGGGGGGGGCCAGATACGCAGTATTTT
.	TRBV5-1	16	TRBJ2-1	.	CASSFNPSGDHNEQFF	TGCGCCAGCAGCTTCAACCCCTCGGGGGACCACAATGAGCAGTTCTTC
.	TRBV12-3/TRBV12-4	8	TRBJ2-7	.	CASSLADF	TGTGCCAGCAGTTTGGCGGACTTC
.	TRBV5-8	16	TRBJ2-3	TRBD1	CASSPRTGASTDTQYF	TGTGCCAGCAGCCCCCGGACAGGGGCTAGCACAGATACGCAGTATTTT
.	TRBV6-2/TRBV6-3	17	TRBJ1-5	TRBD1	CASSYPTGGIGNQPQHF	TGTGCCAGCAGTTATCCGACAGGGGGCATTGGCAATCAGCCCCAGCATTTT
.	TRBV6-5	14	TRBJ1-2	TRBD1	CASTRERDSGGYTF	TGTGCCAGCACCCGCGAAAGGGACAGTGGGGGCTACACCTTC
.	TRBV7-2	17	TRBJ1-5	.	CASSPTGSYYSNQPQHF	TGTGCCAGCAGCCCGACAGGATCCTATTATAGCAATCAGCCCCAGCATTTT
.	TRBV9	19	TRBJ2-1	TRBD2	CASSVARRSSGRGGNEQFF	TGTGCCAGCAGCGTAGCCCGCCGATCTAGCGGGAGGGGGGGGAATGAGCAGTTCTTC
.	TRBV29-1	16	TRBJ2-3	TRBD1	CSVENPDREVTDTQYF	TGCAGCGTTGAAAACCCGGACAGGGAGGTAACAGATACGCAGTATTTT
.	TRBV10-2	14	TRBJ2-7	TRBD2	CASRSSGGAYEQYF	TGCGCCAGCAGAAGTAGCGGGGGGGCCTACGAGCAGTACTTC
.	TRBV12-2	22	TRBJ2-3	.	CASRLGHTGQGAPLLSTDTQYF	TGTGCAAGTCGCTTAGGTCACACGGGACAGGGGGCACCCCTCCTTAGCACAGATACGCAGTATTTT
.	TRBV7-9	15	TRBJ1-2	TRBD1	CASSEVQGTFLGYTF	TGTGCCAGCAGCGAAGTACAGGGGACGTTTTTGGGCTACACCTTC
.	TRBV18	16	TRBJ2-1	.	CASSPPGGTYYNEQFF	TGTGCCAGCTCACCACCTGGCGGGACCTACTACAATGAGCAGTTCTTC
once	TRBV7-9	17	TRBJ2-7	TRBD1	CASSGTGTPTQSYEQYF	TGTGCCAGCAGTGGGACAGGGACCCCTACACAATCCTACGAGCAGTACTTC
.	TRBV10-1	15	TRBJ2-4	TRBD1	CASSAGGAAKNIQYF	TGCGCCAGCAGTGCAGGGGGAGCGGCCAAAAACATTCAGTACTTC
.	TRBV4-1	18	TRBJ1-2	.	CASSQAPSRGFGEYGYTF	TGCGCCAGCAGCCAAGCCCCTAGTAGGGGGTTCGGGGAGTATGGCTACACCTTC
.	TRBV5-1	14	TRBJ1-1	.	CASTPIQGLSEAFF	TGCGCCAGCACCCCGATACAGGGATTAAGTGAAGCTTTCTTT
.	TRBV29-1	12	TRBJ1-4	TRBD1	CSVGQGNEKLFF	TGCAGCGTTGGACAGGGCAATGAAAAACTGTTTTTT
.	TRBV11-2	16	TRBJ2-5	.	CASSLDRGTAQETQYF	TGTGCCAGCAGCTTAGATCGGGGGACCGCACAAGAGACCCAGTACTTC
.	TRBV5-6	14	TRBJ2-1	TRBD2	CASRDPGLNNEQFF	TGTGCCAGCAGGGACCCGGGACTAAACAATGAGCAGTTCTTC
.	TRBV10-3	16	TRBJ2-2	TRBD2	CAISKSGETNTGELFF	TGTGCCATCAGTAAGAGCGGGGAAACGAACACCGGGGAGCTGTTTTTT
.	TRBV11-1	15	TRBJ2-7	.	CASSFFASAINEQYF	TGTGCCAGCAGCTTTTTCGCTAGCGCGATCAACGAGCAGTACTTC
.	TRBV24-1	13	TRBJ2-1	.	CATEGSSYNEQFF	TGTGCCACGGAGGGAAGCTCCTACAATGAGCAGTTCTTC
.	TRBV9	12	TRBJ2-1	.	CASSVDPGEQFF	TGTGCCAGCAGCGTAGACCCGGGTGAGCAGTTCTTC
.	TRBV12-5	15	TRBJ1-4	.	CASGLTTGSDEKLFF	TGTGCTAGTGGTTTGACCACAGGGTCGGATGAAAAACTGTTTTTT
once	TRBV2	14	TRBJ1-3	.	CASSAVSSGNTIYF	TGTGCCAGCAGCGCGGTCTCTTCTGGAAACACCATATATTTT